The 16 T cell receptor beta chains reported below all come from one sample, sequenced in a study of OX40 agonist ivuxolimab in advanced cancers. Clones were sequenced by immunoSEQ multiplex PCR, and TCRdb holds only the in-frame ones, with some missing. Among some 130,000 clones listed, about nine tenths were seen once. Specimen: CD4+ or CD8+ T cells sorted from blood, collected in a trial of the OX40 agonist ivuxolimab. The receptors were gathered from an adult with an advanced solid tumor such as melanoma, head and neck, liver or kidney cancer.

V and J are TRBV15 and TRBJ2-5; 8 bases match TRBD1. Germline CDR1 is LNHNV and CDR2 is YYDKDF (reference sequence). The CDR3 is made up of 16 amino acids. V lost 1 base and J lost 5; bases outside the gene matches: 9. This CDR3 reads CATSRAGQGFGETQYF. In DNA form, the CDR3 reads TGTGCCACCAGCAGAGCCGGACAGGGATTTGGTGAGACCCAGTACTTC. Variable domain in full (rest from reference TRBV15 and TRBJ2-5): DAMVIQNPRYQVTQFGKPVTLSCSQTLNHNVMYWYQQKSSQAPKLLFHYYDKDFNNEADTPDNFQSRRPNTSFCFLDIRSPGLGDTAMYLCATSRAGQGFGETQYFGPGTRLLVL.

CDR3: CASSDRGTPTNEKLFF. CDR3 in DNA: TGTGCCAGTAGTGACAGGGGGACTCCAACTAATGAAAAACTGTTTTTT. J is TRBJ1-4 and V is TRBV19; TRBD1 matches at 9 bases. CDR1 and CDR2 (germline): LNHDA, SQIVND (reference sequence). Trimming removed 5 bases from V and 0 bases from J; junction bases left unmatched: 4. The CDR3 is 16 amino acids.

This CDR3 reads CASRNRRNYGYTF. For the CDR3, the DNA is TGTGCCAGCAGGAACAGGCGAAACTATGGCTACACCTTC. The chain uses TRBV28 and TRBJ1-2; possibly TRBD1 for D (5 bases). Trimming left V 6 bases short and J 2 bases short, with 10 bases between. The CDR3 covers 13 residues. Germline loops: CDR1 MDHEN, CDR2 SYDVKM.

The sample holds one count of this clone. CDR3 in DNA: TGTGCCTGGAAGTGGCCAGGCCCGCCCTATGGCTACACCTTC. Amino acid sequence: CAWKWPGPPYGYTF. The chain carries TRBV30 and TRBJ1-2; D not certain. With 4 bases removed from V and 4 bases from J, the gap between germline ends came to 16 bases. CDR3 length equals 14 residues. In germline, CDR1 is GTSNPN, CDR2 SVGIG (reference sequence).

The chain recombines TRBV5-4 with TRBJ1-1, with D hard to call. There are 14 residues in the CDR3. The V gene lost 1 base and the J gene lost 5 bases, with 12 bases spanning the gap. The germline V gene encodes CDR1 SGHNT and CDR2 YYREEE (reference sequence). The CDR3: CASSLNKGRTEAFF. The DNA of the CDR3 is TGTGCCAGCAGCTTGAACAAGGGTAGGACTGAAGCTTTCTTT.

The chain employs TRBV18 and TRBJ1-1; D not resolved. The germline V gene encodes CDR1 KGHSH and CDR2 LQKENI. Trimming took 3 bases from V and 2 from J, leaving 10 bases between them. The CDR3 contains 14 residues. CDR3 sequence (DNA): TGTGCCAGCTCACCCTCCCAGACTAACACTGAAGCTTTCTTT. It codes for CASSPSQTNTEAFF. Full variable domain (missing parts from reference TRBV18 and TRBJ1-1): NAGVMQNPRHLVRRRGQEARLRCSPMKGHSHVYWYRQLPEEGLKFMVYLQKENIIDESGMPKERFSAEFPKEGPSILRIQQVVRGDSAAYFCASSPSQTNTEAFFGQGTRLTVV.

The rearrangement uses TRBV19 and TRBJ2-5; a possible D gene is TRBD1 (5 bases). V lost 4 bases and J 2 bases, leaving 14 bases between the germline ends. CDR1 is LNHDA and CDR2 is SQIVND in the germline V gene (reference sequence). The CDR3 has 15 amino acids. The CDR3 region has the DNA TGTGCCAGTAGTACAGGAACGACAGTACAAGAGACCCAGTACTTC. Its protein is CASSTGTTVQETQYF.

The V and J genes are TRBV4-2 and TRBJ2-3, with D perhaps matching TRBD2 (5 bases). The CDR3 is 18 amino acids. In germline, CDR1 is LGHNA, CDR2 YNFKEQ. The V end was cut by 3 bases, the J end by 0 bases, with 19 bases between. The CDR3, as DNA: TGTGCCAGCAGCCATGAAACCGGCATGAGACTAAGCACAGATACGCAGTATTTT. Translating it yields CASSHETGMRLSTDTQYF.

The sample holds a few counts of this clone. The rearrangement joins TRBV4-3 to TRBJ2-1; 7 nucleotides match TRBD1. V lost 0 bases, J lost 3 bases, and 5 bases stayed unmatched. The CDR3 contains 16 residues. The germline CDR1 and CDR2 sequences are LGHNA and YSLEER. The CDR3 loop reads CASSQDDRVGYNEQFF. CDR3 sequence (DNA): TGCGCCAGCAGCCAAGACGACAGGGTAGGCTACAATGAGCAGTTCTTC.

This chain joins TRBV7-9 and TRBJ2-2, with D tentatively TRBD2 (6 bases). The length of the CDR3 is 15 residues. The V end was cut by 3 bases, the J end by 2 bases, with 10 bases between. Germline V gene data show CDR1 as SEHNR and CDR2 as FQNEAQ (reference sequence). CDR3 amino acids: CASSFGGFNTGELFF. The CDR3 DNA follows: TGTGCCAGCAGCTTTGGAGGGTTTAACACCGGGGAGCTGTTTTTT.

V gene TRBV7-3 combines with J gene TRBJ2-7; 11 nucleotides match TRBD2. V lost 5 bases and J lost 7; bases outside the gene matches: 13. This CDR3 has 16 residues. The germline gives CDR1 SGHTA, CDR2 FQGTGA. CDR3 nucleotides: TGTGCCAGCAGCCAATACACTAGCGGGAGCTCGGGGGAGCAGTACTTC. Amino acids: CASSQYTSGSSGEQYF.

The chain is built from TRBV15 and TRBJ1-5; D is unclear. This CDR3 region has 12 residues. CDR1 and CDR2 (germline): LNHNV, YYDKDF (reference sequence). The V gene lost 3 bases and the J gene lost 6 bases, with 6 bases spanning the gap. DNA for the CDR3: TGTGCCACCAGCAGTAGGCGTCAGCCCCAGCATTTT. Translation gives CATSSRRQPQHF.

The CDR3 loop is CASERGQGDREQYF. As DNA, the CDR3 is TGTGCCAGCGAACGTGGACAGGGCGATCGGGAGCAGTACTTC. The chain couples TRBV28 to TRBJ2-7; 8 nucleotides agree with TRBD1. The junction had 13 bases not matched to a gene; V was cut back by 8 bases and J by 7 bases. Germline values: CDR1 MDHEN, CDR2 SYDVKM. This CDR3 is 14 amino acids long.

The gene calls are TRBV6-5 and TRBJ2-3, with TRBD1 matching over 9 bases. The CDR3 loop spans 14 amino acids. V trimming: 5 bases; J trimming: 5 bases; junction bases outside the gene matches: 5. Germline V lookup: CDR1 MNHEY, CDR2 SVGAGI. The CDR3 spells CASSNRGLVDTQYF. The CDR3 region has the DNA TGTGCCAGCAGTAACAGGGGGCTTGTAGATACGCAGTATTTT.

The chain uses TRBV7-8 and TRBJ2-1; D gene unclear. This CDR3 is 12 amino acids long. V lost 7 bases to trimming and J lost 7 bases, with 11 bases between them. The germline V gene has CDR1 SGHVS and CDR2 FQNEAQ. In DNA, the CDR3 is TGTGCCAGCACCCATAGGGAAAATGAGCAGTTCTTC. Its translation: CASTHRENEQFF.

The rearrangement uses TRBV13 and TRBJ2-3; 7 nucleotides agree with TRBD1. The CDR3 is made up of 16 amino acids. V trimming: 5 bases; J trimming: 1 base; junction bases outside the gene matches: 9. Germline V gene lookup returns CDR1 PRHDT and CDR2 FYEKMQ (reference sequence). CDR3 DNA: TGTGCCAGCAGCCCTAGGGGGCTACAGGGCACAGATACGCAGTATTTT. It yields the protein CASSPRGLQGTDTQYF.